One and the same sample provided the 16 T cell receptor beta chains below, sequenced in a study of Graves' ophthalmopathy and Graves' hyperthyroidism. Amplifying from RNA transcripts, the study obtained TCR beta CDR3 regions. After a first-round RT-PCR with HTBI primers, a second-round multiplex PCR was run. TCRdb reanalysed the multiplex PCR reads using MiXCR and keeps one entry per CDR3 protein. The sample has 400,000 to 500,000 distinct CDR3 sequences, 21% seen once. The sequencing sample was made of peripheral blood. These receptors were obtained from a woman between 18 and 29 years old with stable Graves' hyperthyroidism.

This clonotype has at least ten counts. CDR3 DNA: TGTGCCAGCAGTTTATCGGGGACTCAGAGGGCTTTCTTT. It specifies CASSLSGTQRAFF. This chain links TRBV27 with TRBJ1-1; D possibly corresponds to TRBD1 (5 bases). Looked up from germline, CDR1 is MNHEY and CDR2 is SMNVEV (reference sequence). The ends were cut back, 0 bases at V and 11 bases at J, with 13 bases in the middle. The CDR3 extends over 13 amino acids.

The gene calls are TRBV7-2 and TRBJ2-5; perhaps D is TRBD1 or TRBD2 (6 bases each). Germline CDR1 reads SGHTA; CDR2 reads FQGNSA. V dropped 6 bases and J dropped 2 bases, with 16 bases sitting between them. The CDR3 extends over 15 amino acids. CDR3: CASRRKTGRQETQYF. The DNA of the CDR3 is TGTGCCAGCAGGCGTAAAACAGGGAGGCAAGAGACCCAGTACTTC.

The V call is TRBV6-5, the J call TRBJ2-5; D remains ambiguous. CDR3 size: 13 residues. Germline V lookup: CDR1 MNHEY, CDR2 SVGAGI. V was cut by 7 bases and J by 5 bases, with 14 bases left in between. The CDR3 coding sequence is TGTGCCAGCAATTTCCAAGGGCCGGAGACCCAGTACTTC. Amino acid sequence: CASNFQGPETQYF.

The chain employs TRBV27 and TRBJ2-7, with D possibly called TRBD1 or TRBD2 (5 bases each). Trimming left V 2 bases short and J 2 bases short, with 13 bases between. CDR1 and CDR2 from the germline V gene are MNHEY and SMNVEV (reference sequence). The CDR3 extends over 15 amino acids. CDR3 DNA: TGTGCCAGCAGTTTAATCCTCGGGGCCCCCTACGAGCAGTACTTC. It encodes CASSLILGAPYEQYF.

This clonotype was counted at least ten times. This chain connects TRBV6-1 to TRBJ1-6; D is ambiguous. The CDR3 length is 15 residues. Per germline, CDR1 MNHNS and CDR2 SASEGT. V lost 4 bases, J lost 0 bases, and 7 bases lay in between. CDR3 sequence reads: CASSAQTSYNSPLHF. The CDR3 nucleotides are TGTGCCAGCAGTGCCCAGACCTCCTATAATTCACCCCTCCACTTT.

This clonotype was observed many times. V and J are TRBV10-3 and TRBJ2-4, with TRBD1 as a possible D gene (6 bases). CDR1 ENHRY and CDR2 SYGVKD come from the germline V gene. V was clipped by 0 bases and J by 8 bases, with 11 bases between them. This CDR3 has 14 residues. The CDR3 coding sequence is TGTGCCATCAGTGAGTCGCCCAGGGGTGACATTCAGTACTTC. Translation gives CAISESPRGDIQYF.

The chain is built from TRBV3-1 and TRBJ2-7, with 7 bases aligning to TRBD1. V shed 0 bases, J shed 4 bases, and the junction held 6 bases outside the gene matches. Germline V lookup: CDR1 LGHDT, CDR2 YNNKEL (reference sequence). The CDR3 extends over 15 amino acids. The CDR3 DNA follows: TGTGCCAGCAGCCAAGATGCGACAGGGACGTACGAGCAGTACTTC. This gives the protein CASSQDATGTYEQYF.

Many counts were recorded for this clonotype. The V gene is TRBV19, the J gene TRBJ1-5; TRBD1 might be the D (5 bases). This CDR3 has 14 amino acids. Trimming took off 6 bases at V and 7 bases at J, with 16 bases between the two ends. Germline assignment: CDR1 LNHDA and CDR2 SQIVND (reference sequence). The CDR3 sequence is CASSTSQGEQPQHF. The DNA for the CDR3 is TGTGCCAGTAGCACAAGCCAGGGAGAACAGCCCCAGCATTTT.

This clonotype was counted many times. CDR3 in DNA: TGTGCCAGCAGCTTAGTTAGCGGGAGACGCGAGCAGTACTTC. Translating it yields CASSLVSGRREQYF. The chain recombines TRBV7-8 with TRBJ2-7, with TRBD2 matching over 9 bases. This CDR3 spans 14 amino acids. The germline V gene has CDR1 SGHVS and CDR2 FQNEAQ. The V and J ends lost 1 base and 6 bases, in that order; junction bases with no gene match: 4.

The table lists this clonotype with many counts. The CDR3 protein is CARPATTWDGELFF. The CDR3 DNA reads as TGCGCCAGACCTGCGACAACCTGGGACGGGGAGCTGTTTTTT. The V call is TRBV5-1, the J call TRBJ2-2; D not resolved. Trimming left V 8 bases short and J 7 bases short, with 18 bases between. This CDR3 spans 14 amino acids. The V gene's germline CDR1 is SGHRS and CDR2 YFSETQ.

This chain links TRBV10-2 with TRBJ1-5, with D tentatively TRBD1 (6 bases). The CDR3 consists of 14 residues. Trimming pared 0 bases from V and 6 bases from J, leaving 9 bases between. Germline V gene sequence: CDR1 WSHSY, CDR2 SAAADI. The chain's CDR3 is CASSESRGPQPQHF. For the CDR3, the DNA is TGCGCCAGCAGTGAGTCCCGGGGGCCTCAGCCCCAGCATTTT.

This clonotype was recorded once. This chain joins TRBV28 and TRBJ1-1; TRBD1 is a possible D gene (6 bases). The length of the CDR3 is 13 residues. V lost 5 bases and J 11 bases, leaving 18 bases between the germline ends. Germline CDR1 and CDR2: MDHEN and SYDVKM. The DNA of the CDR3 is TGTGCCAGCAGTCCCGGACAGCCTGAGGAGGCTTTCTTT. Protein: CASSPGQPEEAFF.

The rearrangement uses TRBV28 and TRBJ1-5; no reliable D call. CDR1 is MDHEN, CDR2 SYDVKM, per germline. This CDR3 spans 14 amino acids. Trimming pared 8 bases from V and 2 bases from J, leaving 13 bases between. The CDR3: CASQDPNGNQPQHF. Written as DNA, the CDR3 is TGTGCCAGCCAGGATCCGAATGGCAATCAGCCCCAGCATTTT.

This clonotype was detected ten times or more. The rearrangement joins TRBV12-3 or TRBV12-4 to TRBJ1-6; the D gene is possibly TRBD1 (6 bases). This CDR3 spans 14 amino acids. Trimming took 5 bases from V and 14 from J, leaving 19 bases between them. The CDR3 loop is CASSPDSPRGALHF. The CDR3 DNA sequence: TGTGCCAGCAGTCCGGACAGCCCGAGGGGGGCCCTCCACTTT.

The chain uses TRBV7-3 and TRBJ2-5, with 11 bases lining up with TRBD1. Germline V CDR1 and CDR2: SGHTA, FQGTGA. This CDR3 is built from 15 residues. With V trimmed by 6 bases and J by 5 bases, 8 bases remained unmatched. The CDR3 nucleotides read TGTGCCAGCAGTCACGGACAGGGGGCATGGGAGACCCAGTACTTC. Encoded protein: CASSHGQGAWETQYF.

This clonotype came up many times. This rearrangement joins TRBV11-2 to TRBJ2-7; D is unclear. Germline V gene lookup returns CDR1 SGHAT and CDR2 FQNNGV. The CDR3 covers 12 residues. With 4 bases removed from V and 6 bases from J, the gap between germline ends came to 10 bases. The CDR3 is CASSSVRREQYF. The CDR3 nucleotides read TGTGCCAGCAGCTCTGTGAGGCGCGAGCAGTACTTC.